These T cell receptor beta chains were read from a single sample in a study of blood T cell repertoires in COVID-19. TCRdb's copy holds only in-frame clones and misses some; the assay was immunoSEQ multiplex PCR. The sample yields over 350,000 clones, around 86% seen once. Sequenced material: peripheral blood. Every receptor here comes from a woman between 25 and 40 years old with active or convalescent COVID-19. Both conserved end residues are part of each CDR3. A D gene is named only where the DNA matches it firmly. The size of a clone is reported for some rows only, either as once, few or many, or as a class for expanded clones.

CDR3 length,clone size,V gene,J gene,D gene,CDR3 DNA,CDR3 protein
16,.,TRBV3-1/TRBV3-2,TRBJ2-7,TRBD2,TGTGCCAGCAGCCACCTAGCGGGGTACAACTCCTACGAGCAGTACTTC,CASSHLAGYNSYEQYF
18,.,TRBV3-1/TRBV3-2,TRBJ2-7,TRBD2,TGTGCCAGCAGCCAAGAATTAAGGACTAGCGGGGGCCTCGGGGAGCAGTACTTC,CASSQELRTSGGLGEQYF
12,once,TRBV29-1,TRBJ1-2,.,TGCAGCGTCGAGCTATTGGGGCCGGGCTACACCTTC,CSVELLGPGYTF
15,few,TRBV28,TRBJ1-2,.,TGTGCCAGCCGTAAAGAATTGCCTCCTCCCGGGATTTACACCTTC,CASRKELPPPGIYTF
13,.,TRBV10-1,TRBJ1-1,.,TGCGCCAGCAGTGTATCCGGAGGGGCTGAAGCTTTCTTT,CASSVSGGAEAFF
15,.,TRBV4-2,TRBJ2-7,TRBD1,TGTGCCAGCAGCCAAGATTCGACAGGGGGAAACGAGCAGTACTTC,CASSQDSTGGNEQYF
17,.,TRBV5-1,TRBJ1-1,.,TGCGCCAGCAGCTTGGCCGATAACACAAATTTGAACACTGAAGCTTTCTTT,CASSLADNTNLNTEAFF
15,.,TRBV2,TRBJ2-5,TRBD2,TGTGCCAGCAGGGCCGGGACTAGTTACCAAGAGACCCAGTACTTC,CASRAGTSYQETQYF
17,.,TRBV18,TRBJ2-1,TRBD2,TGTGCCAGCTCGGACGGACTAGCGGGAGGGGGATACAATGAGCAGTTCTTC,CASSDGLAGGGYNEQFF
15,.,TRBV4-1,TRBJ1-6,TRBD1,TGCGCCAGCAGCCAGATGGGACAGGGTACGACACCCCTCCACTTT,CASSQMGQGTTPLHF
15,once,TRBV19,TRBJ1-1,TRBD1,TGTGCCAGTAGTATCTCCTGGGGGACAGGGGGCCAAGCTTTCTTT,CASSISWGTGGQAFF
17,.,TRBV5-6,TRBJ2-6,TRBD1,TGTGCCAGTCATAGCCGGGACAGGGGTTTGGGGGCCAACGTCCTGACTTTC,CASHSRDRGLGANVLTF
15,.,TRBV3-1/TRBV3-2,TRBJ1-6,.,TGTGCCAGCAGCCAGGCCTCCGGGATTAATTCACCCCTCCACTTT,CASSQASGINSPLHF
14,.,TRBV5-4,TRBJ2-7,.,TGTGCCAGCAGCTGGGAAGGGGCCTCCTACGAGCAGTACTTC,CASSWEGASYEQYF
16,.,TRBV5-1,TRBJ1-2,.,TGCGCCAGCAGCTTGGAAGTAGCTTCAAGAAACTATGGCTACACCTTC,CASSLEVASRNYGYTF